A single sample gave rise to the 26 T cell receptor beta chains below, sequenced in a study of blood T cell repertoires in COVID-19. The data were produced by immunoSEQ multiplex PCR, yet TCRdb's version contains in-frame clones alone and is incomplete. The table lists approximately 15,000 clones, approximately 88% of them singletons. Specimen: peripheral blood. These receptors came from a human donor in a cohort sampled during active COVID-19.

The genes are TRBV9 and TRBJ1-3; D possibly corresponds to TRBD1 (6 bases). Germline V gene data show CDR1 as SGDLS and CDR2 as YYNGEE. The CDR3 is 17 amino acids. Trimming stripped 4 bases from V and 0 bases from J, with 17 bases between. The CDR3 DNA reads as TGTGCCAGCAGCACGTCGACAGGCCTCCCCTCTGGAAACACCATATATTTT. Translated, it gives CASSTSTGLPSGNTIYF.

The rearrangement joins TRBV7-6 to TRBJ1-6; D unresolved. V was trimmed by 1 base and J by 9 bases, leaving 16 bases between them. There are 16 residues in the CDR3. Germline V gene data show CDR1 as SGHVS and CDR2 as FNYEAQ. The chain's CDR3 is CASSLGVGPGGSPLHF. The DNA of the CDR3 is TGTGCCAGCAGCTTAGGAGTCGGCCCCGGCGGTTCACCCCTCCACTTT.

The J gene is TRBJ2-7, the V gene TRBV29-1; TRBD1 agrees at 7 bases. The CDR3 is 13 residues long. Germline CDR1 and CDR2: SQVTM and ANQGSEA. Germline trimming cut 1 base from V and 3 bases from J; bases unmatched to any gene: 3. The DNA for the CDR3 is TGCAGCGTTGAAGGTTCAGGGGGCTACGAGCAGTACTTC. This codes for CSVEGSGGYEQYF.

The chain joins TRBV18 to TRBJ1-1; weak D call: TRBD1 (5 bases). Trimming removed 3 bases at V and 4 bases at J, with 9 bases between. The CDR3 spans 13 residues. Germline V gene lookup returns CDR1 KGHSH and CDR2 LQKENI. The DNA for the CDR3 is TGTGCCAGCTCACCCCCAGGGTCCACTGAAGCTTTCTTT. Protein sequence: CASSPPGSTEAFF.

The chain uses TRBV2 and TRBJ1-2; TRBD1 matches at 7 bases. J gave up 8 bases and V 4 bases, and 7 bases lay outside the gene matches. The CDR3 loop spans 13 amino acids. The germline V gene encodes CDR1 SNHLY and CDR2 FYNNEI. CDR3 DNA sequence: TGTGCCAGCAGTGCGACAGGGCGCCAGGGCTACACCTTC. Translating it yields CASSATGRQGYTF.

This clone has only a few counts. The chain recombines TRBV2 with TRBJ1-5; D might be TRBD1 (5 bases). Germline V CDR1 and CDR2: SNHLY, FYNNEI. This CDR3 contains 14 residues. The ends were cut back, 3 bases at V and 6 bases at J, with 12 bases in the middle. The CDR3 coding sequence is TGTGCCAGCAGTGATAGGGGTCTGGCTCAGCCCCAGCATTTT. Its translation: CASSDRGLAQPQHF.

The J gene is TRBJ1-1, the V gene TRBV29-1; D may be TRBD1 (6 bases). The CDR3 is made up of 14 amino acids. V lost 7 bases to trimming and J lost 4 bases, with 19 bases between them. Germline V gene data show CDR1 as SQVTM and CDR2 as ANQGSEA. Written as DNA, the CDR3 is TGCAGCGCCATCAAAACAGGGTTCGGCACTGAAGCTTTCTTT. This translates into CSAIKTGFGTEAFF.

In its sample, this clone was seen once. The chain combines TRBV2 with TRBJ1-1; 7 bases match TRBD1. V shed 3 bases, J shed 0 bases, and the junction held 7 bases outside the gene matches. From germline, CDR1 is SNHLY and CDR2 FYNNEI. The CDR3 runs 16 residues. CDR3 protein: CASSELWGQMNTEAFF. The DNA of the CDR3 is TGTGCCAGCAGTGAGCTATGGGGACAGATGAACACTGAAGCTTTCTTT. Drawing the rest from reference TRBV2 and TRBJ1-1, the complete variable domain is EPEVTQTPSHQVTQMGQEVILRCVPISNHLYFYWYRQILGQKVEFLVSFYNNEISEKSEIFDDQFSVERPDGSNFTLKIRSTKLEDSAMYFCASSELWGQMNTEAFFGQGTRLTVV.

The J gene is TRBJ2-7, the V gene TRBV12-3 or TRBV12-4, with D hard to call. V was pared by 4 bases and J by 2 bases, with 6 bases between. The CDR3 is 12 amino acids. CDR3 bases: TGTGCCAGCAGTTCCCCCACCTACGAGCAGTACTTC. Protein: CASSSPTYEQYF.

The chain uses TRBV30 and TRBJ1-3, with 7 bases lining up with TRBD1. The germline gives CDR1 GTSNPN, CDR2 SVGIG (reference sequence). The CDR3 has 14 residues. Trimming at V came to 4 bases and at J to 0 bases, leaving 3 bases not matched to a gene. The CDR3 nucleotides read TGTGCCTGGACCCGGGACAGCTCTGGAAACACCATATATTTT. Protein sequence: CAWTRDSSGNTIYF.

The CDR3 nucleotides read TGCGCCAGCAGTGAGAGGAGGGGGAACACCGGGGAGCTGTTTTTT. It yields the protein CASSERRGNTGELFF. J is TRBJ2-2 and V is TRBV10-1, with D perhaps TRBD2 (6 bases). V was pared by 2 bases and J by 1 base, with 8 bases between. The length of the CDR3 is 15 residues. Germline lookup yields CDR1 WNHNN and CDR2 SYGVQD (reference sequence).

This chain connects TRBV5-1 to TRBJ2-3; D not certain. Trimming took 4 bases from V and 3 from J, leaving 12 bases between them. Germline CDR1 is SGHRS and CDR2 is YFSETQ. The CDR3 totals 14 residues. CDR3 bases: TGCGCCAGCAGCCATACTCCAGGTACAGATACGCAGTATTTT. Translation gives CASSHTPGTDTQYF.

The chain couples TRBV27 to TRBJ2-1; 10 nucleotides match TRBD1. Germline V gene sequence: CDR1 MNHEY, CDR2 SMNVEV (reference sequence). Trimming took 3 bases from V and 7 from J; bases not matched to a gene: 6. There are 15 residues in the CDR3. CDR3 sequence (DNA): TGTGCCAGCAGTTTCGGGACAGGGGCCACTAATGAGCAGTTCTTC. Its translation: CASSFGTGATNEQFF.

The chain uses TRBV2 and TRBJ1-5; TRBD1 agrees at 10 bases. CDR1 is SNHLY, CDR2 FYNNEI, per germline. This CDR3 region has 16 residues. V shed 8 bases and J 1 base; nucleotides not matched to a gene: 8. The CDR3 here is CASAPRTGGSNQPQHF. Written as DNA, the CDR3 is TGTGCCAGCGCCCCCCGGACAGGGGGGAGCAATCAGCCCCAGCATTTT.

This clone was seen only once. The chain uses TRBV11-3 and TRBJ1-1; D perhaps matches TRBD1 (5 bases). Trimming shortened V by 5 bases and J by 1 base, and 8 bases separated the two germline ends. The V gene's germline CDR1 is SGHNT and CDR2 YENEEA. This CDR3 is 13 amino acids long. CDR3 sequence (DNA): TGTGCCAGCAGCCAAGGACAGAACACTGAAGCTTTCTTT. Its protein product is CASSQGQNTEAFF.

This chain uses TRBV3-1 (or the pseudogene TRBV3-2) with TRBJ1-2, with TRBD1 as a possible D gene (5 bases). V was pared by 2 bases and J by 5 bases, with 18 bases between. The CDR3 has 16 residues. From germline, CDR1 is LGHDT and CDR2 YNNKEL (reference sequence). The CDR3 protein is CASSQFSLGGTYGYTF. CDR3 in DNA: TGTGCCAGCAGCCAATTCTCTTTGGGGGGAACTTATGGCTACACCTTC.

This clone was observed a few times. This chain uses TRBV5-5 with TRBJ2-3; TRBD2 matches 8 bases. The V gene's germline CDR1 is SGHKS and CDR2 YYEKEE (reference sequence). Trimming cost V 3 bases and J 3 bases; bases outside gene matches: 6. The CDR3 runs to 15 residues. CDR3 DNA sequence: TGTGCCAGCAGCTCTCGGGGGGGCAGGACAGATACGCAGTATTTT. This translates into CASSSRGGRTDTQYF.

J is TRBJ1-2 and V is TRBV5-1; 8 positions agree with TRBD1. V was clipped by 3 bases and J by 0 bases; unmatched bases: 7. Germline CDR1 SGHRS, CDR2 YFSETQ. The CDR3 is 16 residues long. The CDR3 reads CASSWTGLPTNYGYTF. The CDR3 nucleotides are TGCGCCAGCAGCTGGACAGGGCTCCCAACTAACTATGGCTACACCTTC.

The chain carries TRBV30 and TRBJ2-3, with D tentatively TRBD1 (6 bases). The CDR3 is 12 residues long. Per the germline V gene, CDR1 is GTSNPN and CDR2 is SVGIG (reference sequence). Trimming left V 7 bases short and J 4 bases short, with 12 bases between. In nucleotides, the CDR3 is TGTGCCTCCCATAGGGGGTCAGATACGCAGTATTTT. Residues: CASHRGSDTQYF. Together with reference TRBV30 and TRBJ2-3, the CDR3 gives the full variable domain: SQTIHQWPATLVQPVGSPLSLECTVEGTSNPNLYWYRQAAGRGLQLLFYSVGIGQISSEVPQNLSASRPQDRQFILSSKKLLLSDSGFYLCASHRGSDTQYFGPGTRLTVL.

The J gene is TRBJ1-1, the V gene TRBV19; 7 nucleotides agree with TRBD1. The CDR3 is 15 residues long. From germline, CDR1 is LNHDA and CDR2 SQIVND (reference sequence). V was clipped by 4 bases and J by 0 bases; unmatched bases: 5. The DNA of the CDR3 is TGTGCCAGTAGTACCCAGGGACAGCTGAACACTGAAGCTTTCTTT. This sequence encodes CASSTQGQLNTEAFF.

The chain uses TRBV2 and TRBJ2-7, with D perhaps matching TRBD1 (5 bases). Germline loops: CDR1 SNHLY, CDR2 FYNNEI. Between the trimmed V and J ends, which lost 8 bases and 0 bases, there was a span of 20 bases. CDR3 length: 16 amino acids. DNA for the CDR3: TGTGCCAGCCTACTTACCCCGGCAGGGCCCTCCTACGAGCAGTACTTC. Amino acids: CASLLTPAGPSYEQYF.

The V and J genes are TRBV6-4 and TRBJ2-1, with D hard to call. Trimming removed 4 bases at V and 2 bases at J, with 9 bases between. Germline V gives CDR1 MRHNA, CDR2 SNTAGT. CDR3 length: 14 residues. The CDR3 nucleotides are TGTGCCAGCAGTGGCGCGATTGCCTACAATGAGCAGTTCTTC. Its protein is CASSGAIAYNEQFF.

This clone has a single count. The V and J genes are TRBV12-3 or TRBV12-4 and TRBJ1-1; weak D call: TRBD1 (5 bases). The CDR3 spans 13 residues. Trimming took 1 base from V and 7 from J, leaving 10 bases between them. The CDR3 here is CASSLETAGEAFF. CDR3 bases: TGTGCCAGCAGTTTAGAGACAGCTGGTGAAGCTTTCTTT.

CDR3 residues: CASSSGRGSPLHF. Here the CDR3 DNA reads TGTGCCAGCAGCTCCGGTAGGGGCTCACCCCTCCACTTT. The chain has TRBV13 and TRBJ1-6, with TRBD1 as a possible D gene (5 bases). The V end was cut by 4 bases, the J end by 10 bases, with 11 bases between. The CDR3 has 13 residues. Germline V lookup: CDR1 PRHDT, CDR2 FYEKMQ (reference sequence).

This rearrangement joins TRBV10-3 to TRBJ1-2; 9 bases fit TRBD1. The CDR3 has 13 amino acids. V lost 5 bases, J lost 5 bases, and 3 bases stayed unmatched. Germline loops: CDR1 ENHRY, CDR2 SYGVKD. In DNA form, the CDR3 reads TGTGCCATCAGTTCCGACAGGGGGTATGGCTACACCTTC. This gives the protein CAISSDRGYGYTF.

The rearrangement links TRBV7-8 to TRBJ1-6, with unresolved D. Per the germline V gene, CDR1 is SGHVS and CDR2 is FQNEAQ. There are 16 residues in the CDR3. The ends were cut back, 5 bases at V and 2 bases at J, with 13 bases in the middle. The CDR3 sequence is CASSPATPTYNSPLHF. CDR3 nucleotide sequence: TGTGCCAGCAGCCCTGCGACACCCACCTATAATTCACCCCTCCACTTT. Supplemented by reference TRBV7-8 and TRBJ1-6, the full variable domain reads GAGVSQSPRYKVAKRGQDVALRCDPISGHVSLFWYQQALGQGPEFLTYFQNEAQLDKSGLPSDRFFAERPEGSVSTLKIQRTQQEDSAVYLCASSPATPTYNSPLHFGNGTRLTVT.